This entry is about one T cell receptor (beta chain). The sample is drawn from a study of blood T cells in healthy people across ages. For the second PCR, which ran for roughly 7 to 11 cycles, a sample-barcoded 5' primer and a J-beta primer mix were used. One entry per CDR3 protein results from TCRdb running MiXCR on the 5' RACE reads. The sample includes 1 million or so distinct CDR3 sequences, 35% to 50% of them seen just once. The CDR3 runs 15 residues. The germline CDR1 and CDR2 sequences are GTSNPN and SVGIG (reference sequence). Trimming pared 4 bases from V and 3 bases from J, leaving 13 bases between.

Sequencing was performed on blood. This TCR came from a woman aged 55-70 years in good health. V usage is TRBV30 and J usage is TRBJ1-6, with D possibly matching TRBD1 (5 bases). The CDR3 nucleotides are TGTGCCTGGAACGTACGGGGCAGCTATAATTCACCCCTCCACTTT. Translation gives CAWNVRGSYNSPLHF. The whole variable domain, filled in from reference TRBV30 and TRBJ1-6, reads SQTIHQWPATLVQPVGSPLSLECTVEGTSNPNLYWYRQAAGRGLQLLFYSVGIGQISSEVPQNLSASRPQDRQFILSSKKLLLSDSGFYLCAWNVRGSYNSPLHFGNGTRLTVT.